What follows describes a single T cell receptor beta chain. There are a few counts of this clone. The target of this receptor is not known. No much larger clonotype is one base removed from it; base qualities were not supplied. This sample was included in a study of T cell responses to AZD1222 COVID-19 vaccine listed by TCRdb under 2021. In the study overall: TCR sequencing covered 233 trial participants: 200 to 220 given two doses of AZD1222 and 26 given two doses of MenACWY control vaccine. Trial participants were enrolled by age into subgroups of 18-55, 56-69 and 70-plus years, and around 140, 26 and 57 TCR-sequenced participants, respectively, were included in these subgroups. Results the study describes overall, beyond this receptor: Participants were mostly white British, with more females than males. The authors suggested clonal diversity may have been underestimated. In the small 56-69-year group, the increase in depth fell short of significance, most likely because of low power. Only six AZD1222 recipients were SARS-CoV-2 seropositive at baseline, limiting conclusions about previously exposed vaccinees. Reportedly, close to half of the unique spike-specific TCRs recognized epitopes lying outside the regions that are mutated in the B.1.351 and B.1.1.7 variants. No day 14 peak-response samples were available, so repertoires were characterized only after the peak T cell response. The vaccine-associated CD4 TCRs covered the entire spike protein, and the dominant responses fell in regions 160-218 and 743-854. After two AZD1222 doses, spike-specific TCR breadth and depth were significantly higher than at day 0 and than in MenACWY recipients.

The CDR3 regions of human TCRbeta chains were subjected to immunosequencing. In the authors' own workflow: Repertoire TCRs were checked for matches against a reference library of SARS-CoV-2-specific TCRs that had been generated using the MIRA antigen-specificity platform. Breadth was defined as the fraction of unique TCRs that were SARS-CoV-2-associated, and depth was defined as the fraction of total T cells that were SARS-CoV-2-associated. Using the MIRA data, each spike-specific TCR was assigned both to the spike region to which the TCR was reactive and to a CD4 or CD8 class. Log10-transformed breadth and depth values were compared by one-way ANOVA with Sidak's multiple comparisons tests. The clones in this table, taken by TCRdb from immuneACCESS, are in-frame only. Not every clone is retained; where verified, under half of the shortfall comes from an unresolved V gene, and the cause of the rest is unknown. Clone size and the V and J calls come from that table; the DNA yielded D and trimming. The sample table contains tens of thousands of clones; only one count was recorded for about 83% of them. Of the sample, roughly 12% falls within the top ten clones.

This specimen's time point label, per the study, means: about 28 days (+/-7) after the second vaccine dose. Because spike-specific TCR depth and breadth did not differ between the two schedules, AZD1222 recipients who got a second dose at roughly 4 weeks were pooled with those who got a second dose at roughly 12 weeks. Vaccinee samples came from UK trials COV001 and COV002, including a single-blind randomized controlled phase 2/3 trial of AZD1222 (ChAdOx1 nCoV-19) in healthy adults. For TCRbeta chain sequencing, PBMC samples from trial participants were taken at day 0 and at day 28 after the second dose. V sheds 5 bases and J sheds 0 bases, leaving 10 bases between their ends. The CDR3 measures 14 amino acids from cysteine to phenylalanine. Kept here is only the CDR3 DNA, which spans 42 bases and is read in frame from base 1. Taken from the germline V gene, the CDR1 and CDR2 loops are SNHLY and FYNNEI.

The sequence joins TRBV2 to TRBJ1-1, and TRBD1 may be the D gene, going by 5 matching bases. Sequences were derived from peripheral blood, sampled 28 days after the second AZD1222 dose. The source is an adult who received the AZD1222 COVID-19 vaccine. The CDR3 loop reads CASSSRQMNTEAFF. The DNA sequence reads TGTGCCAGCAGTAGCCGACAGATGAACACTGAAGCTTTCTTT.